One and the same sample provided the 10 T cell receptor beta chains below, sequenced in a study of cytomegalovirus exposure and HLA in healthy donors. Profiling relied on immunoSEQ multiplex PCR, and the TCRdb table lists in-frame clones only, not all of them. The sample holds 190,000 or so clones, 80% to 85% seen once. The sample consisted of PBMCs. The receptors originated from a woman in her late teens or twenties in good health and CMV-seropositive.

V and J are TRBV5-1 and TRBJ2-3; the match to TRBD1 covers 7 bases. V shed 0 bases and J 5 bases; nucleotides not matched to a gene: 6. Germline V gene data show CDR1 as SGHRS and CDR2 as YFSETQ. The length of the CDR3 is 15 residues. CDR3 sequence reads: CASSLGTGREDTQYF. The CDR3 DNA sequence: TGCGCCAGCAGCTTGGGGACAGGACGGGAAGATACGCAGTATTTT.

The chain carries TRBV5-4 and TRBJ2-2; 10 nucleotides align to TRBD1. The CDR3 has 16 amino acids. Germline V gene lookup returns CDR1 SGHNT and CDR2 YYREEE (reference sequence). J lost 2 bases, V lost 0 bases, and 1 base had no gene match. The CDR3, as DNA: TGTGCCAGCAGCTTGGAGACAGGGGGCAACACCGGGGAGCTGTTTTTT. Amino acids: CASSLETGGNTGELFF.

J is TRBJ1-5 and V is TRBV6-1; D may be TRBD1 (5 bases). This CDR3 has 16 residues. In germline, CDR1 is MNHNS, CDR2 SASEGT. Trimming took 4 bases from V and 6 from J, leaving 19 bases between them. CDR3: CASSGGGGASGQPQHF. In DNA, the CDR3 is TGTGCCAGCAGTGGTGGGGGAGGCGCGTCGGGTCAGCCCCAGCATTTT.

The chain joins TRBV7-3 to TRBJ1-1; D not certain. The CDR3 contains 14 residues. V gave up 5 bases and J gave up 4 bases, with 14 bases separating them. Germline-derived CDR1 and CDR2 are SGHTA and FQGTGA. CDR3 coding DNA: TGTGCCAGCAGCCCCGGTGGAGTCCTCACTGAAGCTTTCTTT. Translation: CASSPGGVLTEAFF.

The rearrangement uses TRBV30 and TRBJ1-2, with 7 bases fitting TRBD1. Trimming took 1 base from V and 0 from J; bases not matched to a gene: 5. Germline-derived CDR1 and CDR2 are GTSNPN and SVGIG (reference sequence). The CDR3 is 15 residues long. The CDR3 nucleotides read TGTGCCTGGAGTGCAGGACAGGCCCCTAACTATGGCTACACCTTC. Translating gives CAWSAGQAPNYGYTF.

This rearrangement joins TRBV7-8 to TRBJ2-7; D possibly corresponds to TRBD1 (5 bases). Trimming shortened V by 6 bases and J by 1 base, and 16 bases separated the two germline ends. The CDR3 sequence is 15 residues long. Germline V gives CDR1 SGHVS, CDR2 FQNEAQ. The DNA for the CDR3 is TGTGCCAGCAGTTTCCAGGGCCAGGGTTCCTACGAGCAGTACTTC. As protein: CASSFQGQGSYEQYF.

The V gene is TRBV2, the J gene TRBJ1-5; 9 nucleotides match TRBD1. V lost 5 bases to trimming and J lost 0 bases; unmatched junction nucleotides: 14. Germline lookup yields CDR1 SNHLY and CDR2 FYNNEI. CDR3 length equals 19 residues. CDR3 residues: CASSPNPDRGFVSNQPQHF. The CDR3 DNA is TGTGCCAGCAGTCCTAACCCCGACAGGGGGTTTGTTAGCAATCAGCCCCAGCATTTT.

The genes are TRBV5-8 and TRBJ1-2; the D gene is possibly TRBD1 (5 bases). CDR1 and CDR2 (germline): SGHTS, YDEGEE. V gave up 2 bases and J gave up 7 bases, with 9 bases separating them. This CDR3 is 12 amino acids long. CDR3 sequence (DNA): TGTGCCAGCAGCTTCAGGGTGGGTGGCTACACCTTC. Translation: CASSFRVGGYTF.

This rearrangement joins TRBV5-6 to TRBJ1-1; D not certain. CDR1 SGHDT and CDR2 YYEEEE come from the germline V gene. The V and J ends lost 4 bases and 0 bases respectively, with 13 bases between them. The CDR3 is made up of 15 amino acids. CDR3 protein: CASSPVNRLNTEAFF. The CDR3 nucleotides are TGTGCCAGCAGCCCTGTGAACAGACTGAACACTGAAGCTTTCTTT.

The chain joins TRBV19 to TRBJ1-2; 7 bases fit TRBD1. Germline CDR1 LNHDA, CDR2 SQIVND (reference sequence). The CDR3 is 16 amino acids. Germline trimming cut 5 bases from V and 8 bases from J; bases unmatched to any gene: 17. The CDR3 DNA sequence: TGTGCCAGTAGTCCCCGGGACAGATCTCCCGCTAGAGGCTACACCTTC. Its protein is CASSPRDRSPARGYTF.